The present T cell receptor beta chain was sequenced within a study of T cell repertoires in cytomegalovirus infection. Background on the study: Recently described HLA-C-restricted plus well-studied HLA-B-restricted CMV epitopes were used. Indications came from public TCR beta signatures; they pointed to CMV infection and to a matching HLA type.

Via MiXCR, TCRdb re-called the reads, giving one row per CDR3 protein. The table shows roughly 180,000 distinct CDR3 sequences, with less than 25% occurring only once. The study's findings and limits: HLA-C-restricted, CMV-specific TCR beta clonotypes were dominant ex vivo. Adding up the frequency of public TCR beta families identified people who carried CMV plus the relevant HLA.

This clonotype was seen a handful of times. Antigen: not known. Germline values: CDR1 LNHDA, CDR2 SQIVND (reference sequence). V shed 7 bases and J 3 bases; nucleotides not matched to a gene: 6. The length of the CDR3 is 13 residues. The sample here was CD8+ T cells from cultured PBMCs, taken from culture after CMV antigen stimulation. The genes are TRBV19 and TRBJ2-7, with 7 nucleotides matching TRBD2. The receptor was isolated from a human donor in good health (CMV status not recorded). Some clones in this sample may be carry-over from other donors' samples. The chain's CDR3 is CASMGREGYEQYF. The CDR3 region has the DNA TGTGCCAGTATGGGGAGGGAAGGCTACGAGCAGTACTTC.